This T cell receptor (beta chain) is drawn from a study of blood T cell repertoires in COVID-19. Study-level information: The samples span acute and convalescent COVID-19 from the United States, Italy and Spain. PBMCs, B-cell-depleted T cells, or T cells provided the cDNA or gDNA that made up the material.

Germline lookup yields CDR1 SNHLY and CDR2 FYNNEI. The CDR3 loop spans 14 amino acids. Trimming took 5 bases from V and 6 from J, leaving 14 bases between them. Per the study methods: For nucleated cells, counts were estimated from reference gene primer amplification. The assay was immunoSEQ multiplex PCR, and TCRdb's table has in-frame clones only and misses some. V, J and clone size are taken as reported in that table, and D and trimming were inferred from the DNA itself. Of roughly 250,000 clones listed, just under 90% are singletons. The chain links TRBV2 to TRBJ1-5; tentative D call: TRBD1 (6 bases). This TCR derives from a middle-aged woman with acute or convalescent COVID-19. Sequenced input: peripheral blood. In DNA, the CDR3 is TGTGCCAGCAGTAGTCAGGGGTGGGGTCAGCCCCAGCATTTT. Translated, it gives CASSSQGWGQPQHF.